These 3 T cell receptor beta chains came from one sample sequenced in a study of blood T cells in healthy people across ages. Sample-barcoded 5' priming and a J-beta primer mix drove a second PCR of 7 to 11 cycles. TCRdb itself ran the 5' RACE reads through MiXCR, one entry per CDR3 protein. The sample yields approximately 690,000 distinct CDR3 sequences, approximately 59% seen once. The material sequenced was blood. The receptors shown here come from a man between 60 and 75 years old in good health.

This clonotype has only a few counts. V usage is TRBV7-2 and J usage is TRBJ2-5; 7 bases line up with TRBD2. V dropped 5 bases and J dropped 11; count of bases not matched to a gene: 11. CDR1 SGHTA and CDR2 FQGNSA come from the germline V gene. This CDR3 spans 13 amino acids. CDR3 protein: CASSPGGGVVQYF. In nucleotides, the CDR3 is TGTGCCAGCAGCCCGGGAGGAGGGGTTGTTCAGTACTTC.

This clonotype was detected only a few times. The rearrangement uses TRBV3-1 and TRBJ1-2; no clear D. Germline CDR1 and CDR2: LGHDT and YNNKEL (reference sequence). V gave up 1 base and J gave up 2 bases, with 8 bases separating them. The CDR3 is 14 amino acids. Written as DNA, the CDR3 is TGTGCCAGCAGCCAAGCTGGACGGAACTATGGCTACACCTTC. The encoded protein is CASSQAGRNYGYTF.

The chain links TRBV25-1 to TRBJ1-2; 8 positions agree with TRBD1. This CDR3 is built from 15 residues. Trimming at V came to 4 bases and at J to 8 bases, leaving 12 bases not matched to a gene. Germline CDR1 reads MGHDK; CDR2 reads SYGVNS. CDR3 region: CASSASDRAPRGYTF. The CDR3 region has the DNA TGTGCCAGCAGTGCCTCGGACAGGGCCCCTAGAGGCTACACCTTC.